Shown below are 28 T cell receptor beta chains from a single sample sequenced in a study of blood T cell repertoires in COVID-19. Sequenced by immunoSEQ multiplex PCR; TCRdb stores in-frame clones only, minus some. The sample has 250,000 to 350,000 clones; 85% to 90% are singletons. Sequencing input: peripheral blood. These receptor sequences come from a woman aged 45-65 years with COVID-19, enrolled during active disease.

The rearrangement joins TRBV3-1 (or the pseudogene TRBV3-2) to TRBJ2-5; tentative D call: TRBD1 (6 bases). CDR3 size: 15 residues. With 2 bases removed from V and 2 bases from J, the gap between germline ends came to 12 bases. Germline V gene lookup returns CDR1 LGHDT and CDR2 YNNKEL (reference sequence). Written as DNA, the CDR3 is TGTGCCAGCAGCCAACAGGGGCGCAAACAAGAGACCCAGTACTTC. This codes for CASSQQGRKQETQYF.

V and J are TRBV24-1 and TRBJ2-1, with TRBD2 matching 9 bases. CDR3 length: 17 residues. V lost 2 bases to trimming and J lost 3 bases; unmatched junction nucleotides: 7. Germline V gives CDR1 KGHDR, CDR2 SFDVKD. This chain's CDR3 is CATSDSTSGRNYNEQFF. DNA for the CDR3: TGTGCCACCAGTGATTCCACCAGCGGGAGGAACTACAATGAGCAGTTCTTC.

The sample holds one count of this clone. This CDR3 is CASSPSGRTSGNTIYF. CDR3 DNA: TGTGCCAGCAGTCCTTCAGGCCGAACCTCTGGAAACACCATATATTTT. This chain uses TRBV6-6 with TRBJ1-3, with D hard to call. V was trimmed by 5 bases and J by 0 bases, leaving 14 bases between them. Germline V gives CDR1 MNHNY, CDR2 SVGAGI (reference sequence). The CDR3 has 16 amino acids.

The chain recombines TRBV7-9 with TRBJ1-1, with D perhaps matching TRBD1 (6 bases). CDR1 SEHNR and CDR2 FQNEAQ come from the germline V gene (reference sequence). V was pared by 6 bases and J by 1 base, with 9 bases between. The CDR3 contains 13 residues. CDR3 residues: CASRVQGNTEAFF. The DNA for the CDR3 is TGTGCCAGCAGGGTACAGGGGAACACTGAAGCTTTCTTT.

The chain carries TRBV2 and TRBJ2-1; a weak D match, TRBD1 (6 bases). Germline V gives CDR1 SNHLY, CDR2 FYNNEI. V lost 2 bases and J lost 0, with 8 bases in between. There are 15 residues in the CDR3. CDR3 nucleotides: TGTGCCAGCAGTGAATACAGGGCCTCCTACAATGAGCAGTTCTTC. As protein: CASSEYRASYNEQFF.

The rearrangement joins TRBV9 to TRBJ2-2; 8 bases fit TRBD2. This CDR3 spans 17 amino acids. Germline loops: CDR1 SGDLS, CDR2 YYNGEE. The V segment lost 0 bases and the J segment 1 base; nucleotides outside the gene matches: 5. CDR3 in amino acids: CASSVAAGALNTGELFF. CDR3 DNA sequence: TGTGCCAGCAGCGTAGCAGCGGGAGCGTTGAACACCGGGGAGCTGTTTTTT.

CDR3 in amino acids: CASSRQGSGESEQFF. The CDR3 DNA reads TGCGCCAGCAGCCGACAGGGGTCCGGGGAGTCTGAGCAGTTCTTC. The rearrangement joins TRBV5-1 to TRBJ2-1, with 8 bases that match TRBD1. V shed 4 bases and J 9 bases; nucleotides not matched to a gene: 12. CDR3 length: 15 residues. Germline-derived CDR1 and CDR2 are SGHRS and YFSETQ.

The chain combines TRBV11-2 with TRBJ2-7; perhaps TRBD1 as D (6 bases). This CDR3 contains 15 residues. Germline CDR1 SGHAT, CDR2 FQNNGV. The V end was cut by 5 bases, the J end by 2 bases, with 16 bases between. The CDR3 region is CASSAPGTPTYEQYF. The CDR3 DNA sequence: TGTGCCAGCAGCGCACCCGGGACACCGACCTACGAGCAGTACTTC.

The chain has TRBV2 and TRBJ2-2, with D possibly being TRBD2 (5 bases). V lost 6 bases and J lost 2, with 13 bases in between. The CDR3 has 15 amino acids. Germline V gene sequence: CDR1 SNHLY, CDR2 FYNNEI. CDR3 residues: CASSGERGNTGELFF. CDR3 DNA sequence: TGTGCCAGCAGCGGGGAACGGGGAAACACCGGGGAGCTGTTTTTT.

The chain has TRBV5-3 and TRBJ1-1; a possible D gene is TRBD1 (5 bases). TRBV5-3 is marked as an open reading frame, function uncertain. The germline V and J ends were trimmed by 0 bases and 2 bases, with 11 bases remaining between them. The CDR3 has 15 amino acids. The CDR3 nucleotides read TGTGCCAGAAGCTTGGGGCCGGGGGGAAACACTGAAGCTTTCTTT. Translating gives CARSLGPGGNTEAFF.

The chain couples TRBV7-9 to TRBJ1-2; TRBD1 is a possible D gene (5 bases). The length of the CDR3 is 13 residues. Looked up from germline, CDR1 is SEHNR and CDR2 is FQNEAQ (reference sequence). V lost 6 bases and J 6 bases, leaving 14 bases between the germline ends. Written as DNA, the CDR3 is TGTGCCAGCAGTTCAAGGGACTCTGATGGCTACACCTTC. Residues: CASSSRDSDGYTF. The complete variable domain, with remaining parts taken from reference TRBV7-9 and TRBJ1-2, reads DTGVSQNPRHKITKRGQNVTFRCDPISEHNRLYWYRQTLGQGPEFLTYFQNEAQLEKSRLLSDRFSAERPKGSFSTLEIQRTEQGDSAMYLCASSSRDSDGYTFGSGTRLTVV.

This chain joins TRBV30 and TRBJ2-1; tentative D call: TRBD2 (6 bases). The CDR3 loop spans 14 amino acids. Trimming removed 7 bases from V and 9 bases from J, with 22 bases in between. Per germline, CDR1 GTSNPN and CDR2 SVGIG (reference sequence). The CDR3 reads CALSEGTHGGEQFF. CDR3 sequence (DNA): TGTGCCTTGAGCGAGGGGACTCACGGGGGTGAGCAGTTCTTC.

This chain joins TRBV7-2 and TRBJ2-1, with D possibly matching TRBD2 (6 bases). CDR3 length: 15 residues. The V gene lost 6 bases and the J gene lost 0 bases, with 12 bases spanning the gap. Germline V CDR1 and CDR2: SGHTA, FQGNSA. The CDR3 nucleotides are TGTGCCAGCAGGGGGGGACCGAGCTCCTACAATGAGCAGTTCTTC. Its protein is CASRGGPSSYNEQFF.

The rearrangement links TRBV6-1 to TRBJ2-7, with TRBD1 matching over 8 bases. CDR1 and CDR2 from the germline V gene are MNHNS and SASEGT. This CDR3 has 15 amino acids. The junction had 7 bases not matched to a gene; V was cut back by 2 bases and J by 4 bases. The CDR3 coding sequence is TGTGCCAGCAGTGAATTAGCAGGGGGCTCTTACGAGCAGTACTTC. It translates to CASSELAGGSYEQYF.

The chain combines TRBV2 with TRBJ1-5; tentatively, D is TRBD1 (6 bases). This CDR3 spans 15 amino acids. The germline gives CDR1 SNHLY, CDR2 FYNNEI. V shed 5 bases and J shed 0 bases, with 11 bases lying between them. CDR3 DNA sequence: TGTGCCAGCAGTACGACAGGAACTAGCAATCAGCCCCAGCATTTT. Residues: CASSTTGTSNQPQHF.

The CDR3 is CATKQGNYGYTF. CDR3 nucleotide sequence: TGTGCCACCAAACAGGGGAACTATGGCTACACCTTC. The chain carries TRBV27 and TRBJ1-2, with 7 bases identical to TRBD1. CDR1 MNHEY and CDR2 SMNVEV come from the germline V gene (reference sequence). V gave up 10 bases and J gave up 2 bases; unmatched junction bases: 4. This CDR3 is 12 amino acids long.

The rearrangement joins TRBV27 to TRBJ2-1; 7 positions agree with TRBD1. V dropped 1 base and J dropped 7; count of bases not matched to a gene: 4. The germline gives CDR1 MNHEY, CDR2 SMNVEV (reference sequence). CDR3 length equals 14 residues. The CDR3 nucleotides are TGTGCCAGCAGTTTATTCAGGGGGTGGAATGAGCAGTTCTTC. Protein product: CASSLFRGWNEQFF.

In nucleotides, the CDR3 is TGTGCCAGCAGTTACCCAGGGGAGGGCACTGAAGCTTTCTTT. Its protein is CASSYPGEGTEAFF. The genes are TRBV6-6 and TRBJ1-1, with a weak D call TRBD1 (6 bases). The V end lost 2 bases, the J end lost 4 bases, and 11 bases lay between the germline ends. Looked up from germline, CDR1 is MNHNY and CDR2 is SVGAGI (reference sequence). The CDR3 contains 14 residues.

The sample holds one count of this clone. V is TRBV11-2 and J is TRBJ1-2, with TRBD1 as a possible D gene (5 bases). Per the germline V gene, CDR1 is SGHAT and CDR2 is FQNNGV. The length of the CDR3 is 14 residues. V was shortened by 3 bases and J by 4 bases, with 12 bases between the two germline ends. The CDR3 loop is CASSLREGPYGYTF. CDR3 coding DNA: TGTGCCAGCAGCTTGAGGGAGGGACCCTATGGCTACACCTTC.

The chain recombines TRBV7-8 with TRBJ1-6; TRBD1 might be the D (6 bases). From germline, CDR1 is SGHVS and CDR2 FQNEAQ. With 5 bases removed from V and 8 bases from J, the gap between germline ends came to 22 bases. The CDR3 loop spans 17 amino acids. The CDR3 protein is CASSPEYGIRGDSPLHF. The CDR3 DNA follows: TGTGCCAGCAGCCCCGAATATGGGATCAGGGGCGATTCACCCCTCCACTTT.

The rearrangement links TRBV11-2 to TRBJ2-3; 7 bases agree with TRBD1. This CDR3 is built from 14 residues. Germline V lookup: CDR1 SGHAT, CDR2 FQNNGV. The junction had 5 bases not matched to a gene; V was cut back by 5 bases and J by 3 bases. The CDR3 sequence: CASSVYRGTDTQYF. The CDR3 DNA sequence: TGTGCCAGCAGCGTATACAGGGGAACAGATACGCAGTATTTT.

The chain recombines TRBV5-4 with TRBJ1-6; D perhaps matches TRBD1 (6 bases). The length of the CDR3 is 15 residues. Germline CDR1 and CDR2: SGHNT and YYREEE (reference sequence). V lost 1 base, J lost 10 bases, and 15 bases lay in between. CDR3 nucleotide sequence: TGTGCCAGCAGCTTGAGAGGGGGAAAGGGATCACCCCTCCACTTT. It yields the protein CASSLRGGKGSPLHF.

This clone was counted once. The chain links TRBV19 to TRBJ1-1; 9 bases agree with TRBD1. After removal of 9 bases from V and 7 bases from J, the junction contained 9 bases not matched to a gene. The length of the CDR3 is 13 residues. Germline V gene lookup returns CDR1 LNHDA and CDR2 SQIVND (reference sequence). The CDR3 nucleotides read TGTGCCAGACACTCACCGGGACAGGGTGAAGCTTTCTTT. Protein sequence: CARHSPGQGEAFF.

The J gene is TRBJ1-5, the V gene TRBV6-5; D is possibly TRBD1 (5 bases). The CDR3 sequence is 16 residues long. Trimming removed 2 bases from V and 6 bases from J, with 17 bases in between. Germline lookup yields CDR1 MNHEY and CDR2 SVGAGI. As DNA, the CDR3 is TGTGCCAGCAGTTACACAGTGGGGGGTTTGATTCAGCCCCAGCATTTT. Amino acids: CASSYTVGGLIQPQHF.

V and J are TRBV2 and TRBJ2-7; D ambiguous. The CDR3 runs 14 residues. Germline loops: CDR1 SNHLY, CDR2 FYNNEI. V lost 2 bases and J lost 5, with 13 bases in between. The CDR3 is CASSETGLFNEQYF. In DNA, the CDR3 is TGTGCCAGCAGTGAAACCGGTTTGTTTAACGAGCAGTACTTC.

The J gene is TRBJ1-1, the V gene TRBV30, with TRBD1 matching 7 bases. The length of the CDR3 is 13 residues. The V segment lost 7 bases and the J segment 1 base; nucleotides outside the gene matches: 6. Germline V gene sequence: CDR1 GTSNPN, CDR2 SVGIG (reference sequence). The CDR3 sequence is CASTTGWNTEAFF. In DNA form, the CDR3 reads TGTGCCTCCACGACAGGGTGGAACACTGAAGCTTTCTTT.

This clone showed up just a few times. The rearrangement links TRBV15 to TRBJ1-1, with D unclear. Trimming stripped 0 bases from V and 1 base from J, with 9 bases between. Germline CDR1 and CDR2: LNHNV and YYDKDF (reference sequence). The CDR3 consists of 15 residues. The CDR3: CATSREPRGNTEAFF. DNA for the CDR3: TGTGCCACCAGCAGAGAACCGCGAGGGAACACTGAAGCTTTCTTT.

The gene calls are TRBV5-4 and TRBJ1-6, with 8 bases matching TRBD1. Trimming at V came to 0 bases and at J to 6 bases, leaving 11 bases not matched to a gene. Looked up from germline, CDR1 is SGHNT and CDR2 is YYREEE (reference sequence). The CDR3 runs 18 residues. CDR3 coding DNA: TGTGCCAGCAGCTTGGGGCAGGGGGCCGGTGTTGGTAATTCACCCCTCCACTTT. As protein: CASSLGQGAGVGNSPLHF.